This T cell receptor (beta chain) was documented in a study of cytomegalovirus exposure and HLA in healthy donors. Study context: Some 85 million unique TCRs from HLA-typed donors were held in an early data release. Across around 400 genotyped donors, about 86% landed in the Caucasian-associated ancestry cluster.

Primers: 60 Vbeta forward and 13 Jbeta reverse. Assay: immunoSEQ multiplex PCR; the TCRdb copy retains only in-frame clones and omits some. The sample holds some 140,000 clones, 65% to 85% seen once. With V trimmed by 4 bases and J by 5 bases, 11 bases remained unmatched. CDR1 and CDR2 (germline): SGHDN, FVKESK. The CDR3 spans 16 residues. Study findings and constraints: TCR beta chains associated with HLA were, in a later analysis, more clonally expanded than equally common others.

Of note for this clone: Antigen unknown.

The J gene is TRBJ2-5, the V gene TRBV14; TRBD1 aligns across 9 bases. The sequenced sample was PBMCs. The receptor was isolated from a man aged 18 to 35 in good health and CMV-seronegative. CDR3 in DNA: TGTGCCAGCAGCCCCCTCGTGGGACAGGGATATGAGACCCAGTACTTC. Translating gives CASSPLVGQGYETQYF.